This T cell receptor (beta chain) is from a study of blood T cell repertoires in COVID-19 (dated by TCRdb to 2018 to 2020). Concerning the study at large: Samples from collaborators originated in the United States, Italy and Spain and spanned both the acute and convalescent phases of COVID-19. Where HLA class I and class II types were available, the types were taken from metadata supplied by the sample provider, not from assay-based typing. A de-identified subject ID, COVID-19 status, age in years and sex were almost always included in the sample metadata. Deeply sampled blood TCRbeta repertoires from subjects exposed to, actively infected with, or recovered from COVID-19 were included in the dataset. The prospective study material was composed of cDNA or gDNA derived from T cells, B-cell-depleted T cells, or PBMCs. Samples came from the ongoing ImmuneRACE study (first 160 participants) plus 1,254 subjects from 6 global collaborators. The repertoires were released in a freely available public database meant as a resource for research on the immune response to SARS-CoV-2. The study at large found these results: The amount of clinical and demographic metadata varied by source and participant and was provided uncurated.

The immunoSEQ Assay, a bias-controlled multiplex PCR, was used to amplify TCRbeta CDR3 regions from genomic DNA. The study's processing was this. The number of nucleated cells in each sample was estimated from the amplification of reference gene primers within the assay. Sequence reads were collapsed and filtered to measure the absolute abundance of every unique TCRbeta CDR3 rearrangement. Productive Simpson clonality was computed per sample as the square root of Simpson's diversity index over productive rearrangements. TCRdb's version of the immuneACCESS table is confined to in-frame rearrangements and falls short of the full clone set. An unresolved V gene accounts for under half of the shortfall where checked; the remainder is of unknown origin. The V and J calls and clone size were taken over from that table, and D and trimming were inferred from the DNA. The sample has approximately 360,000 clones on record, roughly 90% of them singletons. 0.95% to 1.5% of the sample is in the top ten clones.

The collaborating institutions used their own protocols to collect whole blood in K2EDTA tubes. For TCRbeta analysis, collaborators shipped samples in one of three forms: frozen whole blood, isolated PBMCs, or DNA extracted from either of those sample types. Trimmed from V: 2 bases; trimmed from J: 9 bases; junction bases lacking a gene match: 3. From the cysteine through the phenylalanine, the CDR3 covers 14 amino acids. Only the CDR3 region is kept as DNA, spanning 42 bases read in frame from base 1. Taken from the germline V gene, the CDR1 and CDR2 loops are SGHTA and FQGNSA. Concerning this clone itself: The antigen this receptor binds is unknown. Per-base qualities were not stored, and no clone one base away is much larger.

This receptor was obtained from a man between 40 and 49 years old with acute or convalescent COVID-19. Recombination joined TRBV7-2 with TRBJ2-1; TRBD2 matches 11 bases in the middle. The sequenced sample was peripheral blood. Here is the DNA: TGTGCCAGCAGCTTAACTAGCGGGAGCGGTGAGCAGTTCTTC. Its translation reads: CASSLTSGSGEQFF.